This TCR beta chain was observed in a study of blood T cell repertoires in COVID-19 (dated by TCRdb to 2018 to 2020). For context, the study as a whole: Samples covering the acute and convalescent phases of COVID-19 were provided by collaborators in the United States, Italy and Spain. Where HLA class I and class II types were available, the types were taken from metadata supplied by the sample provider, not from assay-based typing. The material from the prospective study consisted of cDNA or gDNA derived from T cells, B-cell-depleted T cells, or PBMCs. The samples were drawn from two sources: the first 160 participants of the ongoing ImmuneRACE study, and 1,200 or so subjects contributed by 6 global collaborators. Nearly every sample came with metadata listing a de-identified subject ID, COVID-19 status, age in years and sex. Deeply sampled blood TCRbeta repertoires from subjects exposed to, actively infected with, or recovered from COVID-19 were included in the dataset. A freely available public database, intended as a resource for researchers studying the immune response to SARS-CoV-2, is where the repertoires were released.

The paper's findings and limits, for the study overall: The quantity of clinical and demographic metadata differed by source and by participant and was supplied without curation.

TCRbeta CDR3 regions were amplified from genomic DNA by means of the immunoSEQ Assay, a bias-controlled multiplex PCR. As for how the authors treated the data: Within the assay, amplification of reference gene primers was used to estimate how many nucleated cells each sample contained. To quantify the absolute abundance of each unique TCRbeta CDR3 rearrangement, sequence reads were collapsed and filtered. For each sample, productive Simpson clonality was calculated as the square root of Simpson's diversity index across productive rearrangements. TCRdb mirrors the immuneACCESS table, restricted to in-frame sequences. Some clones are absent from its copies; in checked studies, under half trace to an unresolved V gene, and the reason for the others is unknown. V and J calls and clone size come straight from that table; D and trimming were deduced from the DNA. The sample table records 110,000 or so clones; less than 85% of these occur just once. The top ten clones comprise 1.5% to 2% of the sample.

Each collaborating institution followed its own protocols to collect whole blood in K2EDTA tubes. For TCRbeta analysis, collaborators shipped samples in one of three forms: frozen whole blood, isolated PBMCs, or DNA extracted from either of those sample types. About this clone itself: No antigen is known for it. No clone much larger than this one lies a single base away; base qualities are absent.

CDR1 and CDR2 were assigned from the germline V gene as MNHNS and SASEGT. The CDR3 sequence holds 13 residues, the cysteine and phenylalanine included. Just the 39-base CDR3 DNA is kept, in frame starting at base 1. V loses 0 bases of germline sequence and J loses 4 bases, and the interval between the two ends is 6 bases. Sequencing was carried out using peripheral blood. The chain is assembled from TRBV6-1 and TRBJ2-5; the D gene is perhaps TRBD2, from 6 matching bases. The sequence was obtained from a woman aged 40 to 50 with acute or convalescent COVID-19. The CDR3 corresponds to CASSEAGGETQYF. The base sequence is TGTGCCAGCAGTGAAGCGGGGGGAGAGACCCAGTACTTC.